This T cell receptor (beta chain) derives from a study of STAT5B mutations in CD4+ large granular lymphocyte leukemia (dated by TCRdb to 2021 to 2024). Turning to the overall study: Among healthy controls, the CDR3 'QG' motif was associated with a particular HLA allele. The study compared the TCRbeta repertoires of patients with CD4+ T-cell large granular lymphocyte leukemia against those of healthy blood donors. Flow cytometry on FACSCanto II or FACSVerse showed that the purified fractions were more than 95% pure among lymphocytes.

This clone occurred a few times. The target of this receptor is not known. Per-nucleotide qualities are absent, and no much larger clonotype sits a single base away. The paper's findings and limits, for the study overall: The data were not HLA-matched, and the relatively small sample size could explain the higher clonality seen in CD4+ compared with CD8+ T-LGLL. CD4-sorted patient repertoires appeared more clonal than healthy CD4+ repertoires, and this difference persisted after removing the putative leukemic clones. TRBV06-family usage was enriched among the top patient clones (8/27) compared with healthy controls (2/35). The main leukemic clonotypes were found to be private to each patient, although approximately 25% of the main leukemic clonotypes were detected at low frequency in the non-leukemic repertoires of other patients.

The healthy control group was made up of 37 blood donors, and the Finnish Red Cross blood service supplied their buffy coats. All TCR-sequenced material derived from peripheral blood: patient blood samples and healthy donor buffy coats. Peripheral blood mononuclear cells were isolated by Ficoll-Hypaque gradient centrifugation. For the healthy controls, CD4+ cells were obtained from buffy coats by magnetic purification. Genomic DNA was extracted with the Gentra Puregene Cell and Tissue kit and quantified on a Qubit 2.0 fluorometer. CDR1 and CDR2 were assigned from the germline V gene as SGHAT and FQNNGV. V loses 1 base at its end and J loses 4 bases; junction bases beyond the gene matches: 6. The CDR3 measures 16 amino acids from cysteine to phenylalanine. The sequence is cut down to CDR3 DNA, 48 bases in frame from base 1. The immunoSEQ assay at survey resolution was applied to genomic DNA for sequencing of TCRbeta rearrangements. As for how the authors treated the data: In the TCR sequencing data, the lowest productive clonotype frequency that could be detected was 2.59 x 10-5. Only productive TCRbeta rearrangements, meaning sequences that were complete and in-frame, were kept for the analyses. Clonality for each sample was calculated as Simpson clonality in the immunoSEQ Analyzer version 3.0. Clones were categorized by frequency as very rare, small, medium, large (1-20%) or hyperexpanded (>20%). Generation probabilities were estimated with OLGA 1.2.3, V-gene circos plots were made with VDJtools, specificities were searched in VDJdb, and CDR3 motifs were identified with GLIPH. Sourced from immuneACCESS, this table was stored by TCRdb with only in-frame sequences that have V and J called. A share of the clones is absent; for the studies checked, an unresolved V gene accounts for under half, and the remainder has no known explanation. The V and J calls and clone size are taken from that table; D and trimming were inferred from the DNA. The sample table records about 24,000 clones; about two thirds of these occur just once. The ten largest clones take up 0.55% to 0.65% of the sample.

Sequencing was carried out using CD4+ T cells from blood buffy coats. This sequence uses TRBV11-2 and TRBJ2-1; TRBD2 matches 8 bases in the middle. This sequence originates from a human donor in good health. The bases are TGTGCCAGCAGCTTAGCTGGCGGGGGGCGATACAATGAGCAGTTCTTC. This codes for CASSLAGGGRYNEQFF.